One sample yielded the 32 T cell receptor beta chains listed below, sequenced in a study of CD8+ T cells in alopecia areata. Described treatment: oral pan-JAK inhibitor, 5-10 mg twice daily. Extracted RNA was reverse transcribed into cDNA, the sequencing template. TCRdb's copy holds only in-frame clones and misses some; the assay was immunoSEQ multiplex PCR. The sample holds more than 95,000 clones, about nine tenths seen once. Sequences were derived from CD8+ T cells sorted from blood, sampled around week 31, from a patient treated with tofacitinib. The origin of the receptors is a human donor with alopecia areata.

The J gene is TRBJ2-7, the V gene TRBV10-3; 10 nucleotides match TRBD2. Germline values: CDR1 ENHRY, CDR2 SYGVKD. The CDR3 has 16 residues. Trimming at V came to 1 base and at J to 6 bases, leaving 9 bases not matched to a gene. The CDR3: CAISEFKAGGQIEQYF. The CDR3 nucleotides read TGTGCCATCAGTGAGTTCAAAGCGGGAGGGCAAATCGAGCAGTACTTC.

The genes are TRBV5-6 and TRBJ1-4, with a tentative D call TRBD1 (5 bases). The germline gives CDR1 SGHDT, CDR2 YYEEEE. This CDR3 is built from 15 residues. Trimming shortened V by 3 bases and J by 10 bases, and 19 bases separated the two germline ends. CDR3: CASSSGLGGFVKLFF. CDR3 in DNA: TGTGCCAGCAGCTCGGGACTTGGGGGATTTGTAAAACTGTTTTTT. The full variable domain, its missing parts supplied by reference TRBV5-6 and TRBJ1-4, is DAGVTQSPTHLIKTRGQQVTLRCSPKSGHDTVSWYQQALGQGPQFIFQYYEEEERQRGNFPDRFSGHQFPNYSSELNVNALLLGDSALYLCASSSGLGGFVKLFFGSGTQLSVL.

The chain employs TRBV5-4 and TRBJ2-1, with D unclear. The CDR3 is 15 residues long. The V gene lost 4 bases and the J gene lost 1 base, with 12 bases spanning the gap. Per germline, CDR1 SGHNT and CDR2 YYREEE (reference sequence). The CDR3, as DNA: TGTGCCAGCAGCCCCCTTTTTGGGTCCTACAATGAGCAGTTCTTC. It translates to CASSPLFGSYNEQFF.

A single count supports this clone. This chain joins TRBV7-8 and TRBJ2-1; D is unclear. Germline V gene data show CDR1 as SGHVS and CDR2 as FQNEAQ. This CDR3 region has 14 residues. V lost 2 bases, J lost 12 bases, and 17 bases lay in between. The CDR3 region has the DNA TGTGCCAGCAGCTTATTTCTCGAACTTAAGGGGCAGTTCTTC. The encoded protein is CASSLFLELKGQFF.

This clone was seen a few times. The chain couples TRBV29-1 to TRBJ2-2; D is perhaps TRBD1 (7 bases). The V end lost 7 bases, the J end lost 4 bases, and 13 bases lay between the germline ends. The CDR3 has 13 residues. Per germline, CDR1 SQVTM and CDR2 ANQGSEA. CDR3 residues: CSAGDSSTGELFF. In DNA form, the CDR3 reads TGCAGCGCGGGGGACAGCTCCACCGGGGAGCTGTTTTTT.

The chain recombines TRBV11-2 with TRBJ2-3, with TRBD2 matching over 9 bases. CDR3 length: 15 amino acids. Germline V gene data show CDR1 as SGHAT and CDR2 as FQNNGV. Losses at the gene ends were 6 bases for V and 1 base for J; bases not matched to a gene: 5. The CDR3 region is CASRTGLAGTDTQYF. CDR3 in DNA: TGTGCCAGCAGGACGGGACTAGCAGGCACAGATACGCAGTATTTT.

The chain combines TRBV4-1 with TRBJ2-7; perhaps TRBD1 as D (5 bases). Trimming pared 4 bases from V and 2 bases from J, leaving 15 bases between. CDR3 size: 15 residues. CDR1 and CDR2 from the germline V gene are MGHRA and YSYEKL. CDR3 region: CASSLDVQGPYEQYF. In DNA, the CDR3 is TGCGCCAGCAGCCTAGACGTTCAGGGCCCCTACGAGCAGTACTTC.

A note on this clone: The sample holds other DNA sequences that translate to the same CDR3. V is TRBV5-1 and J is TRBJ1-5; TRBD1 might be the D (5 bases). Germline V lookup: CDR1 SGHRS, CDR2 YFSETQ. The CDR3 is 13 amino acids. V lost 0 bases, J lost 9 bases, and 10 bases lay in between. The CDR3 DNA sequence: TGCGCCAGCAGCTTGGAAGGGGATCGGCCCCAGCATTTT. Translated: CASSLEGDRPQHF.

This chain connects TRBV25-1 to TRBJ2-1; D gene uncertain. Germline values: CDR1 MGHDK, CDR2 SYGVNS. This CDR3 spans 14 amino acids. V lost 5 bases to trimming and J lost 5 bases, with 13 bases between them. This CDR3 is CASSLALKNNEQFF. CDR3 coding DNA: TGTGCCAGCAGTTTAGCCCTTAAGAACAATGAGCAGTTCTTC.

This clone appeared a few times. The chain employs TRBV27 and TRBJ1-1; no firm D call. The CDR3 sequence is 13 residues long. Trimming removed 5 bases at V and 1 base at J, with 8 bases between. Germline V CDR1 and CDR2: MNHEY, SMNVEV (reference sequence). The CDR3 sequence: CASSLIGNTEAFF. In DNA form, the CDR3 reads TGTGCCAGCAGTCTTATTGGGAACACTGAAGCTTTCTTT.

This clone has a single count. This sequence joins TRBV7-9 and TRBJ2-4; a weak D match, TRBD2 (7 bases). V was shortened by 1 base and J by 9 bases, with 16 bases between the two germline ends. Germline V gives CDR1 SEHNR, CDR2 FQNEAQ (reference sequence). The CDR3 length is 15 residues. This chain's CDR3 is CASSLVDGGGSIQYF. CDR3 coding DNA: TGTGCCAGCAGCTTAGTCGATGGCGGGGGCAGCATTCAGTACTTC. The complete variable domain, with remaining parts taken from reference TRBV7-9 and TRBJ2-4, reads DTGVSQNPRHKITKRGQNVTFRCDPISEHNRLYWYRQTLGQGPEFLTYFQNEAQLEKSRLLSDRFSAERPKGSFSTLEIQRTEQGDSAMYLCASSLVDGGGSIQYFGAGTRLSVL.

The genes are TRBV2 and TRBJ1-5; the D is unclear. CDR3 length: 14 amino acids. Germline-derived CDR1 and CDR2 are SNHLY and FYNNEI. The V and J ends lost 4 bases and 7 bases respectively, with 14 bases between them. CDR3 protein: CASSVGPISQPQHF. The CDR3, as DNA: TGTGCCAGCAGTGTAGGACCGATCTCGCAGCCCCAGCATTTT.

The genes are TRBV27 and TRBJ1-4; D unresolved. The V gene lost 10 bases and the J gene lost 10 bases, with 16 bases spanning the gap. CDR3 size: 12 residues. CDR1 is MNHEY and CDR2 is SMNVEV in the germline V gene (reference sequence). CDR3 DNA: TGTGCCACAAGGAAGGGTAGTGGAAAACTGTTTTTT. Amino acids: CATRKGSGKLFF.

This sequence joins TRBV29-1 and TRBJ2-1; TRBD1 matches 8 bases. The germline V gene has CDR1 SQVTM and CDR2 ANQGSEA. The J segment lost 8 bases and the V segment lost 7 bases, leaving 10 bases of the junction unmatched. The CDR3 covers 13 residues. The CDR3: CSAMDRDGHEQFF. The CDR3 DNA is TGCAGCGCGATGGACAGGGACGGGCATGAGCAGTTCTTC.

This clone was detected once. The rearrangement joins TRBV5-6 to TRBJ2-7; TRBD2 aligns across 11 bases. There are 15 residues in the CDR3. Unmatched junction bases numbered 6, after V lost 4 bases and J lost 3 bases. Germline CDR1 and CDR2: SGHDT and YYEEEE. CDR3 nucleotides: TGTGCCAGCAGCGCCACTAGCGGGAGCCTCTACGAGCAGTACTTC. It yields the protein CASSATSGSLYEQYF.

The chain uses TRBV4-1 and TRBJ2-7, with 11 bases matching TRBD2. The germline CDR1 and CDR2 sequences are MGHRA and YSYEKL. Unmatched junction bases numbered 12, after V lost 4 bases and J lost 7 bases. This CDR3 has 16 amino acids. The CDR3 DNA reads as TGCGCCAGCAGCCCCGACCTTAGCGGGAGGGGGGTAGAGCAGTACTTC. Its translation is CASSPDLSGRGVEQYF.

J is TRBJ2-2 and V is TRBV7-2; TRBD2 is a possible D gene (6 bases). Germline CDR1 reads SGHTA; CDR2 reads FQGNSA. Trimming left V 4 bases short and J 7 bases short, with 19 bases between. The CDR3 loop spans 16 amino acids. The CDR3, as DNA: TGTGCCAGCAGCTCAACAACCGGGACTGAGGTCGGGGAGCTGTTTTTT. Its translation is CASSSTTGTEVGELFF.

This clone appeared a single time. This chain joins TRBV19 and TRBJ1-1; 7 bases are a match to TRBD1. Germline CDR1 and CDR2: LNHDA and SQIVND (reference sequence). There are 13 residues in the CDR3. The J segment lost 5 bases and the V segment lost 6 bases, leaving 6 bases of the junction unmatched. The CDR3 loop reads CASRTGWETEAFF. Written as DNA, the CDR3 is TGTGCCAGTAGGACAGGGTGGGAAACTGAAGCTTTCTTT.

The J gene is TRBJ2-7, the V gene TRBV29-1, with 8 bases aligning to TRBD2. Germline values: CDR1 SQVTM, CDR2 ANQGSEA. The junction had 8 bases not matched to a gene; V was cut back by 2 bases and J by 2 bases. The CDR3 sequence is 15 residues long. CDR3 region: CSVERREVPPYEQYF. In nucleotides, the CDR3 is TGCAGCGTTGAAAGGCGGGAGGTCCCCCCCTACGAGCAGTACTTC.

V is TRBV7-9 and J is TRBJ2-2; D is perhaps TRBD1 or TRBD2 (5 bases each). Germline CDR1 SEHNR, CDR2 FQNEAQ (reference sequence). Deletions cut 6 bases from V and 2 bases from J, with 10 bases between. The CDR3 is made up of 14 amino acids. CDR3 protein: CASSSGTNTGELFF. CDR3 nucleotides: TGTGCCAGCAGTTCCGGGACCAACACCGGGGAGCTGTTTTTT. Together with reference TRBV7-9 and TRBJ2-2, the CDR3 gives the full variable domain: DTGVSQNPRHKITKRGQNVTFRCDPISEHNRLYWYRQTLGQGPEFLTYFQNEAQLEKSRLLSDRFSAERPKGSFSTLEIQRTEQGDSAMYLCASSSGTNTGELFFGEGSRLTVL.

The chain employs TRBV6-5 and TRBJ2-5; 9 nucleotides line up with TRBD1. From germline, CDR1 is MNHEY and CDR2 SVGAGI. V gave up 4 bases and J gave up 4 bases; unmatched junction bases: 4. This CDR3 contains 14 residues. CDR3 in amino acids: CASSWDRVGETQYF. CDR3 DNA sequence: TGTGCCAGCAGTTGGGACAGGGTCGGAGAGACCCAGTACTTC.

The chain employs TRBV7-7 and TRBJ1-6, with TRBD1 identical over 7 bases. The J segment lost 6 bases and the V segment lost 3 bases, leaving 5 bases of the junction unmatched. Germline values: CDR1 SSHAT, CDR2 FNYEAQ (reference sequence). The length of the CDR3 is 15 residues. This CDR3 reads CASSLEQGGNSPLHF. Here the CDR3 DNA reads TGTGCCAGCAGCTTGGAGCAGGGGGGTAATTCACCCCTCCACTTT.

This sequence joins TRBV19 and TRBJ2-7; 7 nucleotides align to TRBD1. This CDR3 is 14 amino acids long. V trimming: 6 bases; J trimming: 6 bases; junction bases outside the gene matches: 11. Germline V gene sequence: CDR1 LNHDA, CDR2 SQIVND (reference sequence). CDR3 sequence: CASSHTGAPSEQYF. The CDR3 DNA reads TGTGCCAGTAGCCATACAGGGGCCCCTTCCGAGCAGTACTTC. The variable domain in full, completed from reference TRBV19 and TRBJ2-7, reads DGGITQSPKYLFRKEGQNVTLSCEQNLNHDAMYWYRQDPGQGLRLIYYSQIVNDFQKGDIAEGYSVSREKKESFPLTVTSAQKNPTAFYLCASSHTGAPSEQYFGPGTRLTVT.

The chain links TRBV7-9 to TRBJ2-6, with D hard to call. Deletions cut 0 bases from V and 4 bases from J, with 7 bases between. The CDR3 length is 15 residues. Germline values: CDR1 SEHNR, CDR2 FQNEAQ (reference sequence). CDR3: CASSLASRGANVLTF. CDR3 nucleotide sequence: TGTGCCAGCAGCTTAGCTTCTCGAGGGGCCAACGTCCTGACTTTC. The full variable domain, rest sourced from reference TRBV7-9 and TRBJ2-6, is DTGVSQNPRHKITKRGQNVTFRCDPISEHNRLYWYRQTLGQGPEFLTYFQNEAQLEKSRLLSDRFSAERPKGSFSTLEIQRTEQGDSAMYLCASSLASRGANVLTFGAGSRLTVL.

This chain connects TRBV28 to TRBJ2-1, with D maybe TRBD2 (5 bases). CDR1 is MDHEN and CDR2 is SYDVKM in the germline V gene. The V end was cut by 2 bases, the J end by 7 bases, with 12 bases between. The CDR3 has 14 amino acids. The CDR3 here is CASSLVRLLNEQFF. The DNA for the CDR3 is TGTGCCAGCAGTTTAGTCCGACTACTTAATGAGCAGTTCTTC.

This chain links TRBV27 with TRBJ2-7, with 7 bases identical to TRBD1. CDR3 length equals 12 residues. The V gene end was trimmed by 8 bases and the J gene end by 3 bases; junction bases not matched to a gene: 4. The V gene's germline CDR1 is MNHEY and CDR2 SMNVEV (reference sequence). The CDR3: CASGTGDYEQYF. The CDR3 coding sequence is TGTGCCAGCGGAACAGGGGACTACGAGCAGTACTTC.

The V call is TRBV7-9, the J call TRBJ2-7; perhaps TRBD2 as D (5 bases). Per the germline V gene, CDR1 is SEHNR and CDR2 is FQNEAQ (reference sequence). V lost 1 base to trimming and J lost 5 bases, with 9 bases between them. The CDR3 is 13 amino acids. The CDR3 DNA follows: TGTGCCAGCAGCTTAGGGTACGGGAACGAGCAGTACTTC. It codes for CASSLGYGNEQYF.

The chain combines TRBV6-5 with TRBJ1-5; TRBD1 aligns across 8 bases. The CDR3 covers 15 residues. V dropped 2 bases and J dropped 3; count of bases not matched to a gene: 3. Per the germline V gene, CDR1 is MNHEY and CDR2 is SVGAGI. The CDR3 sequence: CASSYGQGPNQPQHF. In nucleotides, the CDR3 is TGTGCCAGCAGTTACGGACAGGGACCCAATCAGCCCCAGCATTTT.

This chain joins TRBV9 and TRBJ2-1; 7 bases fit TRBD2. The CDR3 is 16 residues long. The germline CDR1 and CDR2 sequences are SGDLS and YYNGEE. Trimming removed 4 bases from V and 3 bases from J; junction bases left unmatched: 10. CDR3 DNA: TGTGCCAGCAGCCCCAAGGAGCGGGGCCGCTACAATGAGCAGTTCTTC. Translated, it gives CASSPKERGRYNEQFF. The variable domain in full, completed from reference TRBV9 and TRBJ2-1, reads DSGVTQTPKHLITATGQRVTLRCSPRSGDLSVYWYQQSLDQGLQFLIQYYNGEERAKGNILERFSAQQFPDLHSELNLSSLELGDSALYFCASSPKERGRYNEQFFGPGTRLTVL.

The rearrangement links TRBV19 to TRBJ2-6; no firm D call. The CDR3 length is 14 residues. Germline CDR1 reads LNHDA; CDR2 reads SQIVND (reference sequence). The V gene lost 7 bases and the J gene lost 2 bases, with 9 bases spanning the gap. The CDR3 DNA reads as TGTGCCAGTATTCTCACTCCTGGGGCCAACGTCCTGACTTTC. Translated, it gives CASILTPGANVLTF.

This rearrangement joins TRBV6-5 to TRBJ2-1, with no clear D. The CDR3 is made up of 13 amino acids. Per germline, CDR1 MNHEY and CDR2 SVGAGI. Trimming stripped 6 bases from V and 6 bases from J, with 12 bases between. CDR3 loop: CASRDPTGNEQFF. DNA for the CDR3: TGTGCCAGCAGGGACCCAACCGGCAATGAGCAGTTCTTC.

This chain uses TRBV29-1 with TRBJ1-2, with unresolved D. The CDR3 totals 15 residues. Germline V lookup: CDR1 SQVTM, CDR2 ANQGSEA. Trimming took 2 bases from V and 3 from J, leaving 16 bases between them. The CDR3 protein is CSVERPDFPHYGYTF. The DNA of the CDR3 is TGCAGCGTTGAAAGGCCGGACTTCCCCCACTATGGCTACACCTTC.